This TCR beta chain was recorded in a study of blood T cell repertoires in COVID-19. Profiling relied on immunoSEQ multiplex PCR, and the TCRdb table lists in-frame clones only, not all of them. The table includes roughly 330,000 clones, 86% detected once. The CDR3 length is 17 residues. From germline, CDR1 is SGHTA and CDR2 FQGTGA. Between the trimmed V and J ends, which lost 1 base and 4 bases, there was a span of 20 bases. The sample was peripheral blood. The rearrangement joins TRBV7-3 to TRBJ2-7; D not certain. The sequence was obtained from a woman in her forties or fifties with acute or convalescent COVID-19. CDR3 nucleotide sequence: TGTGCCAGCAGCTTAATAGCCCCTCCACGAGAATTTTACGAGCAGTACTTC. This codes for CASSLIAPPREFYEQYF.